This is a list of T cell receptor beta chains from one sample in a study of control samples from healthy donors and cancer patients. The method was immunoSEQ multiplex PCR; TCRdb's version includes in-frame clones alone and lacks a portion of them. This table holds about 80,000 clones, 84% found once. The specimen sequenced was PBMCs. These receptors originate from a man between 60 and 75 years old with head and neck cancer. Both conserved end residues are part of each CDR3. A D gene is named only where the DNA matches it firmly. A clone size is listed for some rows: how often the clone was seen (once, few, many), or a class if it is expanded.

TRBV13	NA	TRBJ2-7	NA	CASSHMQKRYEQYF	TGTGCCAGCAGCCACATGCAGAAACGGTACGAGCAGTACTTC
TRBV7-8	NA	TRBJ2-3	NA	CASSPVAVTDTQYF	TGTGCCAGCAGCCCTGTAGCGGTCACAGATACGCAGTATTTT
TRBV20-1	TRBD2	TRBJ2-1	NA	CSASSSGGFSYNEQFF	TGCAGTGCTAGTTCTAGCGGGGGGTTTAGCTACAATGAGCAGTTCTTC
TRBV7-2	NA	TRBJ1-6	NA	CASSTRRTVNNSPLHF	TGTGCCAGCAGCACTCGACGGACGGTTAATAATTCACCCCTCCACTTT
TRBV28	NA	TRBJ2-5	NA	CASSSVSRLKISQETQYF	TGTGCCAGCAGTTCCGTATCTCGTCTCAAAATTTCCCAAGAGACCCAGTACTTC
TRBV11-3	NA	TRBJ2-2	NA	CASSLRAEINTGELFF	TGTGCCAGCAGCTTGCGAGCGGAGATTAACACCGGGGAGCTGTTTTTT
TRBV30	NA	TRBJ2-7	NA	CAWSRRFSSYEQYF	TGTGCCTGGAGCCGCAGGTTCAGCTCCTACGAGCAGTACTTC
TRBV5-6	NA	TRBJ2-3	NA	CASSLNRGLGTDTQYF	TGTGCCAGCAGCTTGAATCGGGGGCTCGGCACAGATACGCAGTATTTT
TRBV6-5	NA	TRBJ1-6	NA	CASSYTNTIYNSPLHF	TGTGCCAGCAGCTACACGAATACAATATATAATTCACCCCTCCACTTT
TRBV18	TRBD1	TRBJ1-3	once	CASSPPSGGSGNTIYF	TGTGCCAGCTCACCACCGTCAGGGGGCTCTGGAAACACCATATATTTT
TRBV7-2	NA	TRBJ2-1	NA	CASSLYINEQFF	TGTGCCAGCAGCTTATATATCAATGAGCAGTTCTTC
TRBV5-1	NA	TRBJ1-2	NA	CASSPGGASHGYTF	TGCGCCAGCAGCCCGGGGGGGGCCTCCCATGGCTACACCTTC
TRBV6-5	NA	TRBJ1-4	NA	CASSLTLTNEKLFF	TGTGCCAGCAGTCTGACTTTAACTAATGAAAAACTGTTTTTT
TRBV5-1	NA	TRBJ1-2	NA	CASSLGGRAYGYTF	TGCGCCAGCAGCTTGGGAGGCAGGGCCTATGGCTACACCTTC
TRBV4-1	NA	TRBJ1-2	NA	CASSQDSISRTNYGYTF	TGCGCCAGCAGCCAAGACTCGATAAGCAGGACTAACTATGGCTACACCTTC
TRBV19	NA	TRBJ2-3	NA	CASSLGAADTQYF	TGTGCCAGTAGCCTAGGGGCGGCAGATACGCAGTATTTT
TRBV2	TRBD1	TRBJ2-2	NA	CASRRQGLAGELFF	TGTGCCAGCAGGCGACAGGGATTAGCCGGGGAGCTGTTTTTT
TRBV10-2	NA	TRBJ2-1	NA	CASESYNEQFF	TGCGCCTCGGAGAGCTACAATGAGCAGTTCTTC
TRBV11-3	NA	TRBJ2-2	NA	CASSLSDPDTGELFF	TGTGCCAGCAGCCTCTCTGACCCGGACACCGGGGAGCTGTTTTTT
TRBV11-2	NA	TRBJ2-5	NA	CASSIGLDGTQYF	TGTGCCAGCTCAATAGGGCTAGACGGGACCCAGTACTTC
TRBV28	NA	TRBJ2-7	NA	CASSLAGMTKPVQYF	TGTGCCAGCAGTTTAGCGGGGATGACCAAACCGGTGCAGTACTTC
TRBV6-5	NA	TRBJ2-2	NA	CASSYLRGYTGELFF	TGTGCCAGCAGTTACCTACGGGGTTACACCGGGGAGCTGTTTTTT
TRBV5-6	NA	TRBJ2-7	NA	CASTRGFTLREQYF	TGTGCCAGCACCCGCGGGTTCACTCTACGCGAGCAGTACTTC
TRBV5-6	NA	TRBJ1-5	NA	CASSLGYSNQPQHF	TGTGCCAGCAGCTTGGGGTATAGCAATCAGCCCCAGCATTTT
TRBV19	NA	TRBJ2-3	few	CASRQSGDTQYF	TGTGCCAGTAGGCAGAGTGGCGATACGCAGTATTTT
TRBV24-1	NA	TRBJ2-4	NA	CATSDGQGKNIQYF	TGTGCCACCAGTGATGGGCAGGGTAAAAACATTCAGTACTTC
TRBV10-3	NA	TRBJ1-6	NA	CAISGQVNYNSPLHF	TGTGCCATCAGTGGACAGGTGAACTATAATTCACCCCTCCACTTT
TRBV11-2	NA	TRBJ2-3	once	CASSRRVTDTQYF	TGTGCCAGCAGCCGGCGGGTCACAGATACGCAGTATTTT
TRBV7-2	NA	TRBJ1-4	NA	CASSLRNREKLFF	TGTGCCAGCAGCTTAAGGAATCGTGAAAAACTGTTTTTT
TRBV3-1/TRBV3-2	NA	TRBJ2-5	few	CASSQETQYF	TGTGCCAGCAGCCAAGAGACCCAGTACTTC
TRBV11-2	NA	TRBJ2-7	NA	CASSRDTYPMEQYF	TGTGCCAGCAGCAGGGACACATATCCGATGGAGCAGTACTTC
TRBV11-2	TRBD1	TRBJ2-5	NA	CASSFGQGETQYF	TGTGCCAGCAGCTTCGGACAGGGAGAGACCCAGTACTTC
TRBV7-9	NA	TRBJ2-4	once	CASSLASRGLYF	TGTGCCAGCAGCTTAGCGAGCAGGGGTCTTTACTTC
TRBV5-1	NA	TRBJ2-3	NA	CASSLETVSGTQYF	TGCGCCAGCAGCTTGGAGACGGTTTCGGGTACGCAGTATTTT
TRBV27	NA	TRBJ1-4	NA	CASRLQGYEKLFF	TGTGCCAGCAGACTACAGGGTTACGAAAAACTGTTTTTT
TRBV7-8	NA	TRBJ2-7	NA	CASSNRDFYVQYF	TGTGCCAGCAGCAACCGGGATTTCTACGTGCAGTACTTC
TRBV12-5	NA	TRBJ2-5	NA	CASVGSQETQYF	TGTGCTAGTGTCGGGAGTCAAGAGACCCAGTACTTC
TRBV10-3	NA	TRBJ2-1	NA	CAISEGAVAYNEQFF	TGTGCCATCAGTGAGGGCGCGGTCGCCTACAATGAGCAGTTCTTC
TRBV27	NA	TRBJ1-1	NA	CASSPIPPGSVTEAFF	TGTGCCAGCAGTCCCATTCCGCCGGGATCGGTCACTGAAGCTTTCTTT
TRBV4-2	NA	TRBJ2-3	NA	CASSQDPSGFEYF	TGTGCCAGCAGCCAAGATCCCAGCGGCTTCGAGTATTTT
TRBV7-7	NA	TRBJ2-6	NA	CASTTLSSGANVLTF	TGTGCTAGCACCACCCTTTCTTCTGGGGCCAACGTCCTGACTTTC
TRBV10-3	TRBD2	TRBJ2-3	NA	CAISEEKGLATSTDTQYF	TGTGCCATCAGTGAAGAAAAGGGACTAGCGACTAGCACAGATACGCAGTATTTT
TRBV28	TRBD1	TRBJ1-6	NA	CASSHLTGPNSPLHF	TGTGCCAGCAGTCACCTGACAGGGCCTAATTCACCCCTCCACTTT
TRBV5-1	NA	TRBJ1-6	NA	CASSPDIRRNSPLHF	TGCGCCAGCAGCCCCGACATCCGACGGAATTCACCCCTCCACTTT
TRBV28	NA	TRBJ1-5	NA	CASSLRLPSNQPQHF	TGTGCCAGCAGTTTAAGGCTTCCTAGCAATCAGCCCCAGCATTTT
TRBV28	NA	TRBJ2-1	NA	CASDRYNEQFF	TGTGCCTCAGACAGGTACAATGAGCAGTTCTTC
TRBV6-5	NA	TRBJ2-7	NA	CASRPAGTNKEWQYF	TGTGCCAGCAGACCCGCCGGGACAAACAAGGAATGGCAGTACTTC
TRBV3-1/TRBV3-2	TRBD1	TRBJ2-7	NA	CASSQARQGYEQYF	TGTGCCAGCAGCCAAGCCCGACAGGGTTACGAGCAGTACTTC
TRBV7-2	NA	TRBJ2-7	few	CASSLATGEVQYF	TGTGCCAGCAGCTTAGCCACGGGGGAGGTGCAGTACTTC
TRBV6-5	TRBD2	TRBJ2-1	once	CASRGSSGGYNEQFF	TGTGCCAGCAGGGGCTCTAGCGGAGGCTACAATGAGCAGTTCTTC
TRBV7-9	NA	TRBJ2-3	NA	CASSFLQGDTQYF	TGTGCCAGCAGCTTTCTCCAGGGAGATACGCAGTATTTT
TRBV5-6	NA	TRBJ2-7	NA	CASSREAYEQYF	TGTGCCAGCAGCCGGGAAGCCTACGAGCAGTACTTC
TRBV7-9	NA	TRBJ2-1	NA	CASSLVGGRAGNEQFF	TGTGCCAGCAGCTTAGTAGGTGGGAGAGCTGGCAATGAGCAGTTCTTC